Listed below are T cell receptor beta chains from one sample, sequenced in a study of Graves' ophthalmopathy and Graves' hyperthyroidism. From the multiplex PCR reads, TCRdb called clonotypes with MiXCR, one entry per CDR3 protein. The sample records hundreds of thousands of distinct CDR3 sequences, 35% to 50% being singletons. Sequenced input: peripheral blood. The receptors originated from an adult man with Graves' ophthalmopathy. Both conserved end residues are part of each CDR3. A D gene is named only where the DNA matches it firmly. Expanded clones are given a class, and other clones once, few, many or no size at all.

CDR3aa: CSAWTSGDEQYF
CDR3nt: TGCAGTGCATGGACTAGCGGGGACGAGCAGTACTTC
abundance: many
j_gene: TRBJ2-7
v_gene: TRBV20-1
d_gene: TRBD2
len: 12

CDR3aa: CASSSGQTKGYTF
CDR3nt: TGTGCCAGCAGTTCGGGACAAACCAAGGGCTACACCTTC
abundance: many
j_gene: TRBJ1-2
v_gene: TRBV10-3
d_gene: NA
len: 13

CDR3aa: CASSRGRGTEAFF
CDR3nt: TGTGCCAGCAGCCGAGGGAGAGGCACTGAAGCTTTCTTT
abundance: many
j_gene: TRBJ1-1
v_gene: TRBV9
d_gene: NA
len: 13

CDR3aa: CASSVGLAGGYEQYF
CDR3nt: TGTGCCAGCAGCGTAGGTTTAGCGGGCGGCTACGAGCAGTACTTC
abundance: many
j_gene: TRBJ2-7
v_gene: TRBV9
d_gene: TRBD2
len: 15

CDR3aa: CASSHLTF
CDR3nt: TGCGCCAGCAGCCACCTGACTTTC
abundance: NA
j_gene: TRBJ2-6
v_gene: TRBV5-1
d_gene: NA
len: 8

CDR3aa: CSARAASEAFF
CDR3nt: TGCAGTGCTAGAGCGGCTAGCGAAGCTTTCTTT
abundance: NA
j_gene: TRBJ1-1
v_gene: TRBV20-1
d_gene: NA
len: 11

CDR3aa: CASSQDLGENTGELFF
CDR3nt: TGCGCCAGCAGCCAAGATCTAGGGGAAAACACCGGGGAGCTGTTTTTT
abundance: NA
j_gene: TRBJ2-2
v_gene: TRBV7-2
d_gene: NA
len: 16

CDR3aa: CASSSPVGRSSYEQYF
CDR3nt: TGCGCCAGCAGCTCGCCCGTGGGTCGGAGCTCCTACGAGCAGTACTTC
abundance: few
j_gene: TRBJ2-7
v_gene: TRBV5-1
d_gene: NA
len: 16

CDR3aa: CSVDGASGLTF
CDR3nt: TGCAGCGTTGATGGGGCTAGCGGCCTGACTTTC
abundance: NA
j_gene: TRBJ2-6
v_gene: TRBV29-1
d_gene: TRBD2
len: 11

CDR3aa: CASSDGYRGHDGYTF
CDR3nt: TGTGCCAGCAGTGATGGTTACAGGGGGCACGATGGCTACACCTTC
abundance: NA
j_gene: TRBJ1-2
v_gene: TRBV2
d_gene: TRBD1
len: 15

CDR3aa: CASIGTIPYEQYF
CDR3nt: TGTGCCAGCATTGGTACGATCCCCTACGAGCAGTACTTC
abundance: few
j_gene: TRBJ2-7
v_gene: TRBV2
d_gene: NA
len: 13

CDR3aa: CASSPSRVPYGYTF
CDR3nt: TGTGCCAGTAGCCCCTCCCGGGTCCCCTATGGCTACACCTTC
abundance: many
j_gene: TRBJ1-2
v_gene: TRBV19
d_gene: NA
len: 14

CDR3aa: CSVVGGSGETQHF
CDR3nt: TGCAGTGTGGTAGGGGGTTCGGGAGAGACCCAGCATTTT
abundance: NA
j_gene: TRBJ1-5
v_gene: TRBV20-1
d_gene: NA
len: 13

CDR3aa: CASRVNRGADTGELFF
CDR3nt: TGTGCCAGCAGAGTTAACAGGGGAGCTGACACCGGGGAGCTGTTTTTT
abundance: once
j_gene: TRBJ2-2
v_gene: TRBV2
d_gene: TRBD1
len: 16

CDR3aa: CASSLVGQLGEQYF
CDR3nt: TGTGCCAGCAGCTTAGTGGGCCAATTGGGGGAGCAGTACTTC
abundance: NA
j_gene: TRBJ2-7
v_gene: TRBV7-9
d_gene: NA
len: 14

CDR3aa: CASSLEARGSPLHF
CDR3nt: TGTGCCAGCAGCTTAGAAGCCAGGGGCTCACCCCTCCACTTT
abundance: NA
j_gene: TRBJ1-6
v_gene: TRBV4-1
d_gene: NA
len: 14

CDR3aa: CASSQDVGGLGYTF
CDR3nt: TGCGCCAGCAGCCAAGATGTGGGGGGCCTCGGCTACACCTTC
abundance: many
j_gene: TRBJ1-2
v_gene: TRBV4-3
d_gene: NA
len: 14

CDR3aa: CASSQGSAGAPTIYF
CDR3nt: TGTGCCAGCAGCCAAGGCTCGGCAGGGGCCCCCACCATATATTTT
abundance: NA
j_gene: TRBJ1-3
v_gene: TRBV4-2
d_gene: NA
len: 15

CDR3aa: CASSFPGGRSGNTIYF
CDR3nt: TGTGCCAGCAGCTTTCCAGGGGGCCGTTCTGGAAACACCATATATTTT
abundance: many
j_gene: TRBJ1-3
v_gene: TRBV7-9
d_gene: TRBD1
len: 16

CDR3aa: CATSSFPGTSGPDTQYF
CDR3nt: TGTGCCACCAGCAGTTTCCCCGGGACTAGCGGTCCAGATACGCAGTATTTT
abundance: NA
j_gene: TRBJ2-3
v_gene: TRBV15
d_gene: TRBD2
len: 17

CDR3aa: CASSYSSPGRNQPQHF
CDR3nt: TGTGCCAGCAGTTACTCTTCTCCCGGTAGAAATCAGCCCCAGCATTTT
abundance: few
j_gene: TRBJ1-5
v_gene: TRBV6-5
d_gene: NA
len: 16

CDR3aa: CASSVAGDEYQPQHF
CDR3nt: TGTGCCAGCAGCGTAGCTGGGGACGAGTATCAGCCCCAGCATTTT
abundance: many
j_gene: TRBJ1-5
v_gene: TRBV9
d_gene: NA
len: 15

CDR3aa: CASSLAERTGAGNTIYF
CDR3nt: TGCGCCAGCAGCTTGGCGGAAAGGACAGGGGCTGGAAACACCATATATTTT
abundance: many
j_gene: TRBJ1-3
v_gene: TRBV5-1
d_gene: TRBD1
len: 17

CDR3aa: CASNRDDSYEQYF
CDR3nt: TGTGCCAGCAACCGGGACGACTCCTACGAGCAGTACTTC
abundance: many
j_gene: TRBJ2-7
v_gene: TRBV10-3
d_gene: NA
len: 13

CDR3aa: CASSKDTYYGYTF
CDR3nt: TGTGCCAGCAGTAAGGACACCTACTATGGCTACACCTTC
abundance: NA
j_gene: TRBJ1-2
v_gene: TRBV6-5
d_gene: NA
len: 13

CDR3aa: CASSQDYEGNTIYF
CDR3nt: TGCGCCAGCAGCCAAGATTACGAGGGAAACACCATATATTTT
abundance: NA
j_gene: TRBJ1-3
v_gene: TRBV4-3
d_gene: NA
len: 14

CDR3aa: CASSHQNYYGYTF
CDR3nt: TGTGCCAGCAGTCACCAGAATTATTATGGCTACACCTTC
abundance: many
j_gene: TRBJ1-2
v_gene: TRBV7-9
d_gene: NA
len: 13

CDR3aa: CASTLAGDSAYEQYF
CDR3nt: TGTGCCAGCACCCTAGCGGGGGACAGTGCCTACGAGCAGTACTTC
abundance: few
j_gene: TRBJ2-7
v_gene: TRBV7-9
d_gene: TRBD2
len: 15

CDR3aa: CSAPNTGGWNTEAFF
CDR3nt: TGCAGTGCCCCCAATACAGGGGGCTGGAACACTGAAGCTTTCTTT
abundance: few
j_gene: TRBJ1-1
v_gene: TRBV20-1
d_gene: TRBD1
len: 15

CDR3aa: CASSLGVTSHEQYF
CDR3nt: TGTGCCAGCAGCTTAGGGGTAACTAGCCACGAGCAGTACTTC
abundance: once
j_gene: TRBJ2-7
v_gene: TRBV7-9
d_gene: NA
len: 14

CDR3aa: CSVEVGPGDTQYF
CDR3nt: TGCAGCGTTGAAGTCGGCCCGGGAGATACGCAGTATTTT
abundance: few
j_gene: TRBJ2-3
v_gene: TRBV29-1
d_gene: NA
len: 13

CDR3aa: CSVEDREENYGYTF
CDR3nt: TGCAGCGTTGAAGATCGCGAGGAAAACTATGGCTACACCTTC
abundance: many
j_gene: TRBJ1-2
v_gene: TRBV29-1
d_gene: NA
len: 14

CDR3aa: CASSDTSGGYEQYF
CDR3nt: TGCGCCAGCAGTGACACTAGCGGGGGGTACGAGCAGTACTTC
abundance: NA
j_gene: TRBJ2-7
v_gene: TRBV10-2
d_gene: TRBD2
len: 14

CDR3aa: CASSPATVTGELFF
CDR3nt: TGTGCCAGCAGCCCCGCTACAGTCACCGGGGAGCTGTTTTTT
abundance: many
j_gene: TRBJ2-2
v_gene: TRBV9
d_gene: NA
len: 14

CDR3aa: CASSARGDTEAFF
CDR3nt: TGTGCCAGCAGTGCCAGGGGTGACACTGAAGCTTTCTTT
abundance: few
j_gene: TRBJ1-1
v_gene: TRBV6-1
d_gene: NA
len: 13

CDR3aa: CASSDQGWEKLFF
CDR3nt: TGTGCCAGCAGTGACCAGGGTTGGGAAAAACTGTTTTTT
abundance: many
j_gene: TRBJ1-4
v_gene: TRBV2
d_gene: NA
len: 13

CDR3aa: CASSEVSGGGTNYGYTF
CDR3nt: TGTGCCAGCAGTGAAGTCTCAGGGGGGGGTACTAACTATGGCTACACCTTC
abundance: many
j_gene: TRBJ1-2
v_gene: TRBV2
d_gene: TRBD1
len: 17

CDR3aa: CASRGRGARWTEAFF
CDR3nt: TGTGCCAGCCGGGGGAGGGGCGCCCGGTGGACTGAAGCTTTCTTT
abundance: few
j_gene: TRBJ1-1
v_gene: TRBV12-3/TRBV12-4
d_gene: NA
len: 15

CDR3aa: CSVVGTGAASPLHF
CDR3nt: TGCAGCGTTGTGGGGACAGGGGCTGCTTCACCCCTCCACTTT
abundance: NA
j_gene: TRBJ1-6
v_gene: TRBV29-1
d_gene: TRBD1
len: 14

CDR3aa: CASSLSGLAGLFGETQYF
CDR3nt: TGTGCCAGCAGCTTATCTGGGTTGGCAGGGCTGTTCGGGGAGACCCAGTACTTC
abundance: few
j_gene: TRBJ2-5
v_gene: TRBV7-3
d_gene: NA
len: 18

CDR3aa: CASSALRGSTIYF
CDR3nt: TGTGCCAGCAGCGCGTTACGGGGTAGCACCATATATTTT
abundance: many
j_gene: TRBJ1-3
v_gene: TRBV9
d_gene: NA
len: 13

CDR3aa: CASRWTGAKETQYF
CDR3nt: TGTGCCAGCCGGTGGACAGGGGCTAAAGAGACCCAGTACTTC
abundance: NA
j_gene: TRBJ2-5
v_gene: TRBV7-2
d_gene: TRBD1
len: 14

CDR3aa: CASRPGLAGAETQYF
CDR3nt: TGTGCCAGCAGGCCGGGACTAGCGGGAGCAGAGACCCAGTACTTC
abundance: NA
j_gene: TRBJ2-5
v_gene: TRBV3-1
d_gene: TRBD2
len: 15

CDR3aa: CASSSGQNTEAFF
CDR3nt: TGTGCCAGCAGCTCGGGACAGAACACTGAAGCTTTCTTT
abundance: many
j_gene: TRBJ1-1
v_gene: TRBV5-1
d_gene: NA
len: 13

CDR3aa: CASSLRGRGNEKLFF
CDR3nt: TGTGCCAGCAGCTTAAGGGGCAGGGGTAATGAAAAACTGTTTTTT
abundance: NA
j_gene: TRBJ1-4
v_gene: TRBV7-9
d_gene: NA
len: 15